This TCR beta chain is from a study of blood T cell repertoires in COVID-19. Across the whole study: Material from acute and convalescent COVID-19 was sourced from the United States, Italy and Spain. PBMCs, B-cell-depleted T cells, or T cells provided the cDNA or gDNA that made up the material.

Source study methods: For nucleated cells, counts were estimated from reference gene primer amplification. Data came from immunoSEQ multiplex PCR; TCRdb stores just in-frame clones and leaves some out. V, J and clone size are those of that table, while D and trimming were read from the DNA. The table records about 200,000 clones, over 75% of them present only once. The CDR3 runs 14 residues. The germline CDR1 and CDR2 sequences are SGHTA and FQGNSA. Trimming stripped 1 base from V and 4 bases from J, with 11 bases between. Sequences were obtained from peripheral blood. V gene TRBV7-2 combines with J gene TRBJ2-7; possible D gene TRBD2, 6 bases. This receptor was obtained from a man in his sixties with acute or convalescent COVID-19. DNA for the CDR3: TGTGCCAGCAGCTTAGGACTAGGGCTGTACGAGCAGTACTTC. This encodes CASSLGLGLYEQYF.